A single sample is the source of the 7 T cell receptor beta chains below, sequenced in a study of shared clonotypes between healthy human individuals. Naive CD8 populations comprised CD45RO-negative cells positively selected for CCR7, excluding terminally differentiated effector memory CD45RA+ cells. Profiled with immunoSEQ multiplex PCR; TCRdb holds only in-frame clones, not every one. This sample yields some 2 million clones, of which about 95% are seen a single time; 1.2% belongs to the top ten. The sample taken for sequencing was naive CD8+ T cells sorted from blood. The source of these receptors is a man aged 18 to 30 in good health.

The V call is TRBV4-1, the J call TRBJ1-5; TRBD1 agrees at 7 bases. CDR1 and CDR2 (germline): MGHRA, YSYEKL. The V segment lost 4 bases and the J segment 4 bases; nucleotides outside the gene matches: 4. This CDR3 is 14 amino acids long. The CDR3 is CASSLGTENQPQHF. For the CDR3, the DNA is TGCGCCAGCAGCCTAGGGACAGAAAATCAGCCCCAGCATTTT.

This chain uses TRBV29-1 with TRBJ2-7; TRBD1 might be the D (6 bases). Between the trimmed V and J ends, which lost 0 bases and 1 base, there was a span of 22 bases. This CDR3 is 18 amino acids long. CDR1 and CDR2 from the germline V gene are SQVTM and ANQGSEA. CDR3 DNA: TGCAGCGTTGAAGAAAGGGGACAAGGAGGTCGACTGTCCTACGAGCAGTACTTC. Translating it yields CSVEERGQGGRLSYEQYF.

This clone appeared a single time. The V gene is TRBV9, the J gene TRBJ2-7; the D gene is possibly TRBD1 (7 bases). The CDR3 has 14 amino acids. Between the trimmed V and J ends, which lost 3 bases and 4 bases, there was a span of 14 bases. The V gene's germline CDR1 is SGDLS and CDR2 YYNGEE. The CDR3 sequence: CASSAGQEGYEQYF. The DNA for the CDR3 is TGTGCCAGCAGCGCCGGACAGGAGGGTTACGAGCAGTACTTC.

This chain joins TRBV2 and TRBJ1-3; unclear D gene. V was trimmed by 4 bases and J by 0 bases, leaving 13 bases between them. The CDR3 extends over 16 amino acids. CDR1 SNHLY and CDR2 FYNNEI come from the germline V gene. CDR3 residues: CASSGAYGASGNTIYF. The CDR3, as DNA: TGTGCCAGCAGTGGGGCCTACGGTGCCTCTGGAAACACCATATATTTT.

V is TRBV7-8 and J is TRBJ2-1; TRBD1 agrees at 7 bases. The CDR3 covers 16 residues. The germline V gene encodes CDR1 SGHVS and CDR2 FQNEAQ. The ends lost 2 bases at V and 0 bases at J; junction bases unmatched: 4. This CDR3 reads CASSLSAGGSYNEQFF. The CDR3 DNA follows: TGTGCCAGCAGCTTATCTGCAGGGGGCTCCTACAATGAGCAGTTCTTC.

CDR3 DNA sequence: TGTGCCAGCAGCTGGACAGGGGGCGATGGCTACACCTTC. It specifies CASSWTGGDGYTF. V gene TRBV7-3 combines with J gene TRBJ1-2; 11 nucleotides agree with TRBD1. The CDR3 loop spans 13 amino acids. Germline V lookup: CDR1 SGHTA, CDR2 FQGTGA. The J segment lost 6 bases and the V segment lost 4 bases, leaving 1 base of the junction unmatched.

The V gene is TRBV30, the J gene TRBJ1-4; TRBD1 matches 7 bases. The CDR3 is 13 amino acids. Losses at the gene ends were 5 bases for V and 8 bases for J; bases not matched to a gene: 8. Germline CDR1 and CDR2: GTSNPN and SVGIG (reference sequence). DNA of the CDR3: TGTGCCTGGTCCGGACAGGAAAACGAAAAACTGTTTTTT. Its translation: CAWSGQENEKLFF.